The 13 T cell receptor beta chains listed next were all sequenced from one sample in a study of PD-1 blockade in classical Hodgkin lymphoma. This table comes from immunoSEQ multiplex PCR, and its TCRdb copy is limited to in-frame clones, with some not included. Of 50,000 to 75,000 clones listed, around 87% were seen once; the top ten hold 14% to 15%. Brentuximab vedotin exposure varied, and every patient relapsed after autologous stem cell transplantation. The sample here was peripheral blood mononuclear cells (PBMCs), taken at baseline. Receptors were obtained from a human donor with classical Hodgkin lymphoma.

The CDR3 loop is CASIPSGTTSTDTQYF. The CDR3 DNA is TGTGCCAGCATTCCCTCCGGGACCACTAGCACAGATACGCAGTATTTT. This chain links TRBV2 with TRBJ2-3; possibly TRBD1 or TRBD2 for D (5 bases each). Germline CDR1 and CDR2: SNHLY and FYNNEI. Trimming stripped 7 bases from V and 0 bases from J, with 17 bases between. This CDR3 region has 16 residues. The full variable domain, rest sourced from reference TRBV2 and TRBJ2-3, is EPEVTQTPSHQVTQMGQEVILRCVPISNHLYFYWYRQILGQKVEFLVSFYNNEISEKSEIFDDQFSVERPDGSNFTLKIRSTKLEDSAMYFCASIPSGTTSTDTQYFGPGTRLTVL.

The chain joins TRBV28 to TRBJ1-3; no firm D call. V lost 7 bases, J lost 0 bases, and 25 bases lay in between. The CDR3 is made up of 19 amino acids. The germline CDR1 and CDR2 sequences are MDHEN and SYDVKM. In DNA form, the CDR3 reads TGTGCCAGCATTCGACGGGGATATCATCTTGGAAGCTCTGGAAACACCATATATTTT. Amino acids: CASIRRGYHLGSSGNTIYF.

This chain connects TRBV6-1 to TRBJ1-1, with D possibly TRBD1 on 6 matching bases. V was pared by 1 base and J by 7 bases, with 13 bases between. The CDR3 spans 14 residues. The germline gives CDR1 MNHNS, CDR2 SASEGT. The CDR3 spells CASSEVGGPVEAFF. The CDR3 coding sequence is TGTGCCAGCAGTGAAGTGGGGGGGCCCGTTGAAGCTTTCTTT.

The chain carries TRBV5-1 and TRBJ1-4, with no clear D. Between the trimmed V and J ends, which lost 1 base and 0 bases, there was a span of 7 bases. Germline V gene sequence: CDR1 SGHRS, CDR2 YFSETQ. This CDR3 region has 15 residues. CDR3 bases: TGCGCCAGCAGCTTGCAACGAGCAACTAATGAAAAACTGTTTTTT. Translating gives CASSLQRATNEKLFF.

The V call is TRBV12-5, the J call TRBJ1-2, with no clear D. V shed 3 bases and J shed 8 bases, with 13 bases lying between them. The germline V gene encodes CDR1 LGHNT and CDR2 FRNRAP. The CDR3 is 13 residues long. The DNA for the CDR3 is TGTGCTAGTGGTTTCCATCAGGTAACGGGCTACACCTTC. Amino acids: CASGFHQVTGYTF.

CDR3 loop: CASSLRGSTDTQYF. The DNA for the CDR3 is TGTGCCAGCAGCTTGAGGGGATCCACAGATACGCAGTATTTT. V is TRBV5-6 and J is TRBJ2-3, with D perhaps TRBD1 (5 bases). Germline CDR1 SGHDT, CDR2 YYEEEE. The CDR3 spans 14 residues. The V and J ends lost 1 base and 2 bases respectively, with 8 bases between them.

The rearrangement uses TRBV7-2 and TRBJ2-4; the D is unclear. CDR1 SGHTA and CDR2 FQGNSA come from the germline V gene. This CDR3 is built from 13 residues. V was trimmed by 7 bases and J by 8 bases, leaving 15 bases between them. CDR3: CASTATPGDIQYF. The CDR3 nucleotides read TGTGCCAGCACCGCAACCCCTGGAGACATTCAGTACTTC.

Notes on this clone: The germline gene is not matched at one end of the junction; a read error may be the cause. The chain recombines TRBV7-7 with TRBJ2-1, with D uncertain. From germline, CDR1 is SSHAT and CDR2 FNYEAQ (reference sequence). The CDR3 consists of 13 residues. This CDR3 reads CASSLNTGNEQFF. The CDR3 DNA is TGTGCTAGCAGCCTCAATACTGGGAATGAGCAGTTCTTC.

This chain joins TRBV5-6 and TRBJ1-1, with unresolved D. Deletions cut 0 bases from V and 7 bases from J, with 16 bases between. The CDR3 length is 15 residues. The V gene's germline CDR1 is SGHDT and CDR2 YYEEEE. In DNA, the CDR3 is TGTGCCAGCAGCTTGGCTCCAGGAGGATTGGGTGAAGCTTTCTTT. This encodes CASSLAPGGLGEAFF.

V usage is TRBV15 and J usage is TRBJ1-1; tentatively, D is TRBD1 (5 bases). Trimming took 1 base from V and 4 from J, leaving 10 bases between them. Germline CDR1 is LNHNV and CDR2 is YYDKDF (reference sequence). This CDR3 spans 14 amino acids. This CDR3 is CATSRGGGGTEAFF. In nucleotides, the CDR3 is TGTGCCACCAGCAGAGGAGGTGGGGGCACTGAAGCTTTCTTT. Filled out from reference TRBV15 and TRBJ1-1, the complete variable domain reads DAMVIQNPRYQVTQFGKPVTLSCSQTLNHNVMYWYQQKSSQAPKLLFHYYDKDFNNEADTPDNFQSRRPNTSFCFLDIRSPGLGDTAMYLCATSRGGGGTEAFFGQGTRLTVV.

The chain couples TRBV4-1 to TRBJ1-1; D is ambiguous. V was trimmed by 5 bases and J by 7 bases, leaving 17 bases between them. In germline, CDR1 is MGHRA, CDR2 YSYEKL. The CDR3 runs 14 residues. Written as DNA, the CDR3 is TGCGCCAGCAGCTCGCATGTTCGGGAAAATGAAGCTTTCTTT. Encoded protein: CASSSHVRENEAFF.

This clone was seen just once. This chain uses TRBV7-8 with TRBJ2-7; 8 bases map to TRBD1. Germline lookup yields CDR1 SGHVS and CDR2 FQNEAQ. This CDR3 is built from 16 residues. V trimming: 0 bases; J trimming: 2 bases; junction bases outside the gene matches: 6. CDR3 amino acids: CASSLAHRQGTYEQYF. Written as DNA, the CDR3 is TGTGCCAGCAGCTTAGCCCATAGACAGGGGACCTACGAGCAGTACTTC.

This clone has a single count. The rearrangement uses TRBV19 and TRBJ1-1; D perhaps matches TRBD1 (6 bases). The germline V and J ends were trimmed by 0 bases and 2 bases, with 16 bases remaining between them. Germline values: CDR1 LNHDA, CDR2 SQIVND (reference sequence). CDR3 length equals 17 residues. In DNA form, the CDR3 reads TGTGCCAGTAGTATAGACTTAGGGGGGGTGGAAAACACTGAAGCTTTCTTT. Protein: CASSIDLGGVENTEAFF. The variable domain in full, completed from reference TRBV19 and TRBJ1-1, reads DGGITQSPKYLFRKEGQNVTLSCEQNLNHDAMYWYRQDPGQGLRLIYYSQIVNDFQKGDIAEGYSVSREKKESFPLTVTSAQKNPTAFYLCASSIDLGGVENTEAFFGQGTRLTVV.